These 8 T cell receptor beta chains were sequenced from one sample in a study of neoadjuvant nivolumab and ipilimumab in lung cancer. Libraries were prepared by immunoSEQ multiplex PCR; TCRdb keeps only in-frame clonotypes and omits some of them. The sample holds about 38,000 clones, roughly nine tenths seen once. The sequenced sample was peripheral blood, obtained before neoadjuvant nivolumab, alone or with ipilimumab. The receptors derive from an adult with non-small cell lung cancer.

The chain carries TRBV9 and TRBJ2-2, with TRBD1 identical over 9 bases. The V segment lost 4 bases and the J segment 3 bases; nucleotides outside the gene matches: 10. The CDR3 is 17 amino acids. CDR1 and CDR2 from the germline V gene are SGDLS and YYNGEE. The CDR3 DNA is TGTGCCAGCAGCCCCATCCCGGGACAGGGCTACACCGGGGAGCTGTTTTTT. It yields the protein CASSPIPGQGYTGELFF.

The chain has TRBV5-6 and TRBJ1-2; D is ambiguous. The CDR3 sequence is 12 residues long. V was pared by 4 bases and J by 8 bases, with 12 bases between. Per the germline V gene, CDR1 is SGHDT and CDR2 is YYEEEE. CDR3 bases: TGTGCCAGCAGCCTGGATTGGGAGGGCTACACCTTC. It codes for CASSLDWEGYTF.

The chain links TRBV11-2 to TRBJ1-2, with D maybe TRBD1 (6 bases). The CDR3 extends over 13 amino acids. The ends were cut back, 4 bases at V and 3 bases at J, with 9 bases in the middle. Germline V gives CDR1 SGHAT, CDR2 FQNNGV. The CDR3 here is CASSSQGYYGYTF. CDR3 DNA: TGTGCCAGCAGCTCCCAGGGGTACTATGGCTACACCTTC.

V usage is TRBV4-3 and J usage is TRBJ2-5, with a possible D match to TRBD1 (6 bases). This CDR3 is built from 17 residues. Trimming removed 0 bases at V and 1 base at J, with 15 bases between. Per germline, CDR1 LGHNA and CDR2 YSLEER. Here the CDR3 reads CASSQDLTGHFQETQYF. CDR3 nucleotide sequence: TGCGCCAGCAGCCAAGATCTTACGGGACACTTCCAAGAGACCCAGTACTTC.

The chain recombines TRBV2 with TRBJ2-7; TRBD2 is a possible D gene (7 bases). Germline CDR1 is SNHLY and CDR2 is FYNNEI. This CDR3 contains 15 residues. Trimming removed 7 bases at V and 3 bases at J, with 19 bases between. The CDR3 protein is CASTRGGATGYEQYF. The CDR3, as DNA: TGTGCCAGCACCCGAGGGGGGGCCACTGGCTACGAGCAGTACTTC.

This clone was observed a single time. The chain uses TRBV2 and TRBJ2-1; 11 bases align to TRBD2. The length of the CDR3 is 16 residues. Germline CDR1 is SNHLY and CDR2 is FYNNEI. Trimming cost V 1 base and J 6 bases; bases outside gene matches: 5. CDR3 DNA: TGTGCCAGCAGTGAAGGACTAGCGGGGCGAGGCAATGAGCAGTTCTTC. It specifies CASSEGLAGRGNEQFF.

The chain couples TRBV28 to TRBJ1-5, with D unresolved. The germline gives CDR1 MDHEN, CDR2 SYDVKM. Trimming removed 2 bases from V and 1 base from J, with 9 bases in between. CDR3 length equals 15 residues. Here the CDR3 DNA reads TGTGCCAGCAGTTTAAGAACAGCAAGCAATCAGCCCCAGCATTTT. Its translation is CASSLRTASNQPQHF.

The V gene is TRBV4-3, the J gene TRBJ2-5, with D perhaps matching TRBD1 (5 bases). The CDR3 has 14 amino acids. Germline V gives CDR1 LGHNA, CDR2 YSLEER. The V end was cut by 0 bases, the J end by 4 bases, with 9 bases between. CDR3 bases: TGCGCCAGCAGCCAAGAAGGGGAACGAGAGACCCAGTACTTC. Protein: CASSQEGERETQYF.